Following are 10 T cell receptor beta chains from one sample sequenced in a study of Ad26.COV2.S vaccination and SARS-CoV-2 variants. Sequenced by immunoSEQ multiplex PCR; TCRdb stores in-frame clones only, minus some. The repertoire has some 320,000 clones, more than 70% of them found once; the top ten carry approximately 1.9%. The treatment was: around 19 received Ad26.COV2.S at low or high dose, single or two shots; several received placebo; per-sample allocation not given. Samples came from day 63 after the first vaccine or placebo injection. The sample was peripheral blood, taken in a trial of Ad26.COV2.S vaccine versus placebo. These receptors were collected from a person aged 18 to 65 who received the Ad26.COV2.S COVID-19 vaccine or a placebo.

The chain combines TRBV27 with TRBJ1-5, with TRBD1 matching 8 bases. J gave up 5 bases and V 8 bases, and 5 bases lay outside the gene matches. This CDR3 contains 13 residues. Germline V lookup: CDR1 MNHEY, CDR2 SMNVEV (reference sequence). The CDR3 DNA reads as TGTGCCAGCGGGACAGGAGCTTATCAGCCCCAGCATTTT. Translated, it gives CASGTGAYQPQHF.

V and J are TRBV2 and TRBJ1-1; D might be TRBD1 (5 bases). Germline lookup yields CDR1 SNHLY and CDR2 FYNNEI. This CDR3 is 15 amino acids long. The V gene lost 7 bases and the J gene lost 3 bases, with 18 bases spanning the gap. CDR3 coding DNA: TGTGCCAGCACCGAGACCACAGGAGGGCACACTGAAGCTTTCTTT. It codes for CASTETTGGHTEAFF.

The chain combines TRBV19 with TRBJ2-3; the match to TRBD1 covers 7 bases. V was clipped by 3 bases and J by 0 bases; unmatched bases: 12. In germline, CDR1 is LNHDA, CDR2 SQIVND (reference sequence). The CDR3 runs to 18 residues. The CDR3 DNA sequence: TGTGCCAGTAGTATCGTGGGGACAGACCTATCTAGCACAGATACGCAGTATTTT. Its translation: CASSIVGTDLSSTDTQYF.

CDR3 in amino acids: CASSLAQTANTGELFF. CDR3 coding DNA: TGTGCCAGCAGCTTGGCCCAGACAGCGAACACCGGGGAGCTGTTTTTT. This chain connects TRBV5-4 to TRBJ2-2; a possible D gene is TRBD1 (5 bases). In germline, CDR1 is SGHNT, CDR2 YYREEE (reference sequence). V was trimmed by 0 bases and J by 0 bases, leaving 9 bases between them. The CDR3 loop spans 16 amino acids.

The CDR3 sequence: CASSKTGGNTGELFF. CDR3 DNA: TGCGCCAGCAGCAAAACAGGGGGGAACACCGGGGAGCTGTTTTTT. The chain joins TRBV5-1 to TRBJ2-2; 8 bases map to TRBD1. This CDR3 is 15 amino acids long. J gave up 1 base and V 4 bases, and 3 bases lay outside the gene matches. Germline CDR1 is SGHRS and CDR2 is YFSETQ.

This sequence joins TRBV7-9 and TRBJ1-1; D gene unclear. V gave up 4 bases and J gave up 5 bases, with 14 bases separating them. The CDR3 consists of 14 residues. In germline, CDR1 is SEHNR, CDR2 FQNEAQ (reference sequence). The chain's CDR3 is CASSSTRVGTEAFF. The CDR3 DNA is TGTGCCAGCAGCTCGACTAGGGTGGGGACTGAAGCTTTCTTT.

This chain links TRBV5-4 with TRBJ2-3; TRBD2 aligns across 14 bases. There are 16 residues in the CDR3. The V gene end was trimmed by 3 bases and the J gene end by 7 bases; junction bases not matched to a gene: 7. Looked up from germline, CDR1 is SGHNT and CDR2 is YYREEE (reference sequence). The CDR3 DNA reads TGTGCCAGCAGCTGGGCCGGGACTAGCGGGGGTAATACGCAGTATTTT. This encodes CASSWAGTSGGNTQYF.

The chain is built from TRBV7-2 and TRBJ2-7; no firm D call. V was pared by 2 bases and J by 3 bases, with 14 bases between. The CDR3 is 15 residues long. Germline V CDR1 and CDR2: SGHTA, FQGNSA. The CDR3: CASSLTGNSLYEQYF. CDR3 nucleotides: TGTGCCAGCAGCTTAACCGGCAATTCCCTCTACGAGCAGTACTTC.

The chain uses TRBV5-1 and TRBJ2-3, with 10 bases matching TRBD2. The V gene's germline CDR1 is SGHRS and CDR2 YFSETQ. The V and J ends lost 4 bases and 5 bases, in that order; junction bases with no gene match: 7. This CDR3 contains 15 residues. CDR3 coding DNA: TGCGCCAGCAGCCCCATTAGCGGGGGGTTAGATACGCAGTATTTT. It encodes CASSPISGGLDTQYF. Full variable domain (outside the CDR3, taken from reference TRBV5-1 and TRBJ2-3): KAGVTQTPRYLIKTRGQQVTLSCSPISGHRSVSWYQQTPGQGLQFLFEYFSETQRNKGNFPGRFSGRQFSNSRSEMNVSTLELGDSALYLCASSPISGGLDTQYFGPGTRLTVL.

This chain connects TRBV18 to TRBJ2-3; 8 nucleotides match TRBD1. CDR3 size: 14 residues. V lost 1 base, J lost 4 bases, and 1 base stayed unmatched. Germline-derived CDR1 and CDR2 are KGHSH and LQKENI. As DNA, the CDR3 is TGTGCCAGCTCACCACGACAGGGGTCAGATACGCAGTATTTT. As protein: CASSPRQGSDTQYF.